This T cell receptor (beta chain) was documented in a study of T cells in Graves' hyperthyroidism and ophthalmopathy. As to this clonotype: The target antigen is unknown.

Overall study findings and caveats: Separating ophthalmopathy from stable hyperthyroidism was achieved by a 13 V-J model.

Ophthalmopathy patients had moderate-to-severe active disease, CAS ≥3, NOSPECS ≥4, and disease duration under 3 months. PBMCs were obtained from under 13 ml fresh peripheral blood. Regions amplified from RNA transcripts were the TCR beta CDR3 regions. TCR CDR3 regions were first amplified by RT-PCR with HTBI primers. TCRdb analysed the multiplex PCR reads with MiXCR anew, one entry per CDR3 protein. In the table there are about 380,000 distinct CDR3 sequences, about a fifth of which are singletons. CDR1 and CDR2 from the germline V gene are SNHLY and FYNNEI. The J segment lost 1 base and the V segment lost 6 bases, leaving 14 bases of the junction unmatched. This CDR3 region has 18 residues.

This sequence joins TRBV2 and TRBJ1-1; 10 bases align to TRBD1. This TCR derives from a man aged 18 to 35 with Graves' ophthalmopathy. Material: blood. The CDR3 sequence: CASSAHRDRGVGNTEAFF. In DNA form, the CDR3 reads TGTGCCAGCAGCGCCCACCGGGACAGGGGAGTCGGGAACACTGAAGCTTTCTTT.